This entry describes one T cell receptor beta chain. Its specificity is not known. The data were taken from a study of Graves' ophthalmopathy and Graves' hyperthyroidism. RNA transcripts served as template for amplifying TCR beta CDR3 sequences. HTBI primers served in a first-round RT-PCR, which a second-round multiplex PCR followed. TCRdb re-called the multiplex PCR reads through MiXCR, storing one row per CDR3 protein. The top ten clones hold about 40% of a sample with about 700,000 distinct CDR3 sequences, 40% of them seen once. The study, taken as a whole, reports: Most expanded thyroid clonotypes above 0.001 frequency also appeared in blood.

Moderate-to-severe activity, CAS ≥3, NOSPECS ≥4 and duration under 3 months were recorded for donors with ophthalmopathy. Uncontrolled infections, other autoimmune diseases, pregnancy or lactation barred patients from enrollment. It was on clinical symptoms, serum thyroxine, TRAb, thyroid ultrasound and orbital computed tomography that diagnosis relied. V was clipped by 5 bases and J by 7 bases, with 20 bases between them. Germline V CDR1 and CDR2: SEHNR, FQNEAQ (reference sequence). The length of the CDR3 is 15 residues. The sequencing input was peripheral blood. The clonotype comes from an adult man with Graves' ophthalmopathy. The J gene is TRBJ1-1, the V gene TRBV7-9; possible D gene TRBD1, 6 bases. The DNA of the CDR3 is TGTGCCAGCAGCACAGGAGGGGGGGGAAAAAATGAAGCTTTCTTT. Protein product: CASSTGGGGKNEAFF.